These T cell receptor beta chains were read from a single sample in a study of CD8 T cells in ankylosing spondylitis. One entry per CDR3 protein results from TCRdb running MiXCR on the 5' RACE reads. The table records 150,000 to 250,000 distinct CDR3 sequences, 13% of them present only once. Input material: blood, either unsorted or a sorted T cell fraction (not recorded which). Every receptor here comes from a male donor with ankylosing spondylitis or in good health (not recorded which). The CDR3 runs from the conserved cysteine through the conserved F or W. D genes are given only for firm matches.

TRBD1	TRBV20-1	TRBJ2-7	CSAIGRDRGHEQYF
.	TRBV4-1	TRBJ2-1	CASSQPPGNEQFF
.	TRBV29-1	TRBJ2-3	CSVELPDTPSTDTQYF
.	TRBV25-1	TRBJ2-5	CASSEWGGEETQYF
.	TRBV4-1	TRBJ1-5	CASSQDGGRPANQPQHF
.	TRBV3-1	TRBJ2-7	CASSQEVSYEQYF
.	TRBV14	TRBJ2-7	CASSHSAYYAYEQYF
.	TRBV5-1	TRBJ2-1	CASSANGNEQFF
TRBD2	TRBV12-3/TRBV12-4	TRBJ2-1	CASSFQAGGSQYNEQFF
TRBD1	TRBV2	TRBJ1-2	CASSFIDRDPLGYTF
TRBD2	TRBV7-9	TRBJ2-6	CATPGRGRGNGANVLTF
TRBD1	TRBV3-1	TRBJ2-2	CASSFSGGEINTGELFF
TRBD2	TRBV29-1	TRBJ2-1	CSVAGTSGSNEQFF
.	TRBV5-5	TRBJ1-6	CASSLDPSSYNSPLHF
.	TRBV30	TRBJ1-1	CAWTMALGTLEAFF
TRBD2	TRBV3-1	TRBJ2-5	CASSLLAGVAGETQYF
TRBD1	TRBV15	TRBJ1-6	CATSTRQGLNSPLHF
.	TRBV20-1	TRBJ2-1	CSARLLEYNEQFF
.	TRBV24-1	TRBJ2-3	CATSERGDTQYF
.	TRBV5-1	TRBJ1-1	CASSLAGGPNTEAFF
.	TRBV29-1	TRBJ2-5	CSAQGRGGAEETQYF
.	TRBV5-1	TRBJ2-3	CASRYSPGPRTDTQYF
.	TRBV5-1	TRBJ2-3	CASSLNEAGSPDTQYF
.	TRBV6-5	TRBJ2-7	CASSYGSGGSYEQYF
.	TRBV10-1	TRBJ2-7	CASSDQGPYEQYF
TRBD1	TRBV25-1	TRBJ1-2	CASSGGTGIDYGYTF
.	TRBV9	TRBJ2-5	CASSPRLEGEETQYF
TRBD1	TRBV18	TRBJ1-1	CASSSTTAGQPTNTEAFF
.	TRBV25-1	TRBJ1-2	CASSEFPLVDGYTF
TRBD1	TRBV7-6	TRBJ2-3	CASSSGQGLDTQYF
TRBD1	TRBV7-9	TRBJ1-1	CASSTWTGRSEAFF
TRBD1	TRBV4-2	TRBJ1-2	CASSVTGTGPPGYGYGYTF
.	TRBV20-1	TRBJ2-2	CCARGPVPMGTGELFF
TRBD2	TRBV7-9	TRBJ2-1	CASSLSSGRESDEQFF
.	TRBV27	TRBJ2-7	CASSPSPDRIYEQYF
TRBD2	TRBV19	TRBJ2-1	CASTYTGTNNEQFF
.	TRBV5-1	TRBJ2-2	CASSSPAERDTGELFF